This T cell receptor (beta chain) was recorded in a study of cytomegalovirus exposure and HLA in healthy donors. It was with 60 Vbeta and 13 Jbeta primers that the PCR ran. Produced via immunoSEQ multiplex PCR; TCRdb's table is partial and in-frame only. The data show 150,000 to 250,000 clones, with 82% seen just once and around 6% held by the top ten. From germline, CDR1 is SGHTS and CDR2 YDEGEE. V gave up 3 bases and J gave up 4 bases; unmatched junction bases: 12. This CDR3 is built from 16 residues. Sequencing used PBMCs. This sequence joins TRBV5-8 and TRBJ1-1, with 7 bases that match TRBD1. The source is a woman aged 50 to 65 in good health and CMV-seropositive. The CDR3 DNA reads as TGTGCCAGCAGCTCTCCGGGACAGAAAGGTGGCACTGAAGCTTTCTTT. It codes for CASSSPGQKGGTEAFF.